Presented here are 25 T cell receptor beta chains from one specimen sequenced in a study of blood T cell repertoires in COVID-19. The repertoire was sequenced with immunoSEQ multiplex PCR; TCRdb's copy has only in-frame clones and lacks some. The table includes around 62,000 clones, around 82% detected once. Sequencing used peripheral blood. These receptors were obtained from a man aged 50 to 59 with active COVID-19.

The CDR3 DNA reads TGTGCCAGCAGCTTTTTAGCGGGAGAGGAAGATACGCAGTATTTT. Protein: CASSFLAGEEDTQYF. This chain connects TRBV7-8 to TRBJ2-3; 9 bases align to TRBD2. Germline lookup yields CDR1 SGHVS and CDR2 FQNEAQ. The CDR3 contains 15 residues. Trimming took 3 bases from V and 5 from J; bases not matched to a gene: 6.

A few counts support this clone. This chain links TRBV30 with TRBJ2-2, with TRBD2 identical over 11 bases. Per germline, CDR1 GTSNPN and CDR2 SVGIG (reference sequence). Trimming at V came to 7 bases and at J to 4 bases, leaving 5 bases not matched to a gene. The CDR3 length is 14 residues. CDR3 residues: CAYRGLAATGELFF. CDR3 nucleotide sequence: TGTGCCTACCGGGGACTAGCGGCCACCGGGGAGCTGTTTTTT.

This rearrangement joins TRBV7-9 to TRBJ1-3; maybe TRBD1 (5 bases). The V end lost 5 bases, the J end lost 6 bases, and 11 bases lay between the germline ends. Germline CDR1 SEHNR, CDR2 FQNEAQ (reference sequence). The CDR3 loop spans 13 amino acids. The CDR3 reads CASSQGRVNTIYF. CDR3 nucleotide sequence: TGTGCCAGCAGCCAGGGAAGGGTAAACACCATATATTTT.

Written as DNA, the CDR3 is TGTGCCAGCTCACCCCCCGAGAACTATGGCTACACCTTC. Translating gives CASSPPENYGYTF. V gene TRBV18 combines with J gene TRBJ1-2; D gene unclear. Germline V gene sequence: CDR1 KGHSH, CDR2 LQKENI. CDR3 length equals 13 residues. The V and J ends lost 3 bases and 2 bases respectively, with 7 bases between them.

The chain employs TRBV7-2 and TRBJ2-1; 7 nucleotides align to TRBD1. The junction had 14 bases not matched to a gene; V was cut back by 5 bases and J by 4 bases. Per germline, CDR1 SGHTA and CDR2 FQGNSA. This CDR3 has 17 residues. The CDR3 protein is CASSPRPGTETYNEQFF. For the CDR3, the DNA is TGTGCCAGCAGCCCGCGCCCCGGGACAGAGACATACAATGAGCAGTTCTTC.

V gene TRBV29-1 combines with J gene TRBJ1-1; 11 bases match TRBD1. The CDR3 loop spans 15 amino acids. CDR1 and CDR2 (germline): SQVTM, ANQGSEA. The J segment lost 5 bases and the V segment lost 8 bases, leaving 13 bases of the junction unmatched. CDR3 protein: CSPRRTGGAWTEAFF. CDR3 sequence (DNA): TGCAGCCCGCGGAGGACAGGGGGCGCTTGGACTGAAGCTTTCTTT. The full variable domain, its missing parts supplied by reference TRBV29-1 and TRBJ1-1, is SAVISQKPSRDICQRGTSLTIQCQVDSQVTMMFWYRQQPGQSLTLIATANQGSEATYESGFVIDKFPISRPNLTFSTLTVSNMSPEDSSIYLCSPRRTGGAWTEAFFGQGTRLTVV.

The chain couples TRBV7-2 to TRBJ2-1; D remains unclear. Germline CDR1 reads SGHTA; CDR2 reads FQGNSA. V was pared by 4 bases and J by 5 bases, with 12 bases between. This CDR3 comprises 14 residues. The DNA for the CDR3 is TGTGCCAGCAGCTCAGGTTTCACCAACAATGAGCAGTTCTTC. Protein: CASSSGFTNNEQFF.

V is TRBV6-6 and J is TRBJ1-1; 7 bases line up with TRBD1. The CDR3 is made up of 15 amino acids. Trimming at V came to 0 bases and at J to 5 bases, leaving 6 bases not matched to a gene. Germline V lookup: CDR1 MNHNY, CDR2 SVGAGI (reference sequence). CDR3 bases: TGTGCCAGCAGTTACTCTACAGGGGCAGGTACTGAAGCTTTCTTT. Its protein is CASSYSTGAGTEAFF.

The chain uses TRBV5-1 and TRBJ1-1; D ambiguous. The CDR3 length is 14 residues. CDR1 SGHRS and CDR2 YFSETQ come from the germline V gene. The ends were cut back, 2 bases at V and 1 base at J, with 9 bases in the middle. DNA for the CDR3: TGCGCCAGCAGCTTTAACCCAGGGAACACTGAAGCTTTCTTT. Translation: CASSFNPGNTEAFF. The full variable domain, with the rest looked up from reference TRBV5-1 and TRBJ1-1, is KAGVTQTPRYLIKTRGQQVTLSCSPISGHRSVSWYQQTPGQGLQFLFEYFSETQRNKGNFPGRFSGRQFSNSRSEMNVSTLELGDSALYLCASSFNPGNTEAFFGQGTRLTVV.

The rearrangement links TRBV29-1 to TRBJ2-5; D possibly corresponds to TRBD1 (5 bases). The CDR3 contains 12 residues. V lost 6 bases and J lost 4, with 12 bases in between. Germline V gene lookup returns CDR1 SQVTM and CDR2 ANQGSEA. CDR3 in DNA: TGCAGCGTCGGCAGGGTGAGAGAGACCCAGTACTTC. This sequence encodes CSVGRVRETQYF.

V is TRBV7-2 and J is TRBJ2-1; 11 bases fit TRBD1. Germline lookup yields CDR1 SGHTA and CDR2 FQGNSA. The CDR3 sequence is 17 residues long. With 0 bases clipped from V and 9 bases from J, the junction kept 10 bases outside the gene matches. The CDR3 loop reads CASSLARPGQGAGEQFF. The CDR3 DNA reads as TGTGCCAGCAGCTTAGCGCGCCCTGGACAGGGGGCGGGTGAGCAGTTCTTC.

The chain recombines TRBV3-1 (or the pseudogene TRBV3-2) with TRBJ2-1; 10 bases agree with TRBD2. This CDR3 is built from 13 residues. In germline, CDR1 is LGHDT, CDR2 YNNKEL (reference sequence). V trimming: 5 bases; J trimming: 13 bases; junction bases outside the gene matches: 8. The CDR3, as DNA: TGTGCCAGCAGCTCTAGCGGGGGCCGAGATCAGTTCTTC. This translates into CASSSSGGRDQFF.

This clone appeared once. The rearrangement joins TRBV11-3 to TRBJ2-7, with 9 bases matching TRBD2. J was trimmed by 7 bases and V by 2 bases; bases with no gene match: 12. Germline V lookup: CDR1 SGHNT, CDR2 YENEEA. The CDR3 has 16 amino acids. CDR3 DNA sequence: TGTGCCAGCAGCTTAAGGGCCCTAGCGGGGTCCGGAGAGCAGTACTTC. This translates into CASSLRALAGSGEQYF.

The chain employs TRBV20-1 and TRBJ2-3; D possibly corresponds to TRBD1 (5 bases). The V gene lost 3 bases and the J gene lost 11 bases, with 9 bases spanning the gap. This CDR3 has 10 residues. Germline V lookup: CDR1 DFQATT, CDR2 SNEGSKA (reference sequence). Here the CDR3 reads CSARGQGQYF. The CDR3 DNA is TGCAGTGCTAGGGGGCAGGGGCAGTATTTT.

J is TRBJ2-3 and V is TRBV29-1; 11 bases line up with TRBD2. The CDR3 sequence is 16 residues long. The V gene end was trimmed by 6 bases and the J gene end by 3 bases; junction bases not matched to a gene: 11. Germline V gives CDR1 SQVTM, CDR2 ANQGSEA. Here the CDR3 reads CSVEGLAVPQTDTQYF. The DNA of the CDR3 is TGCAGCGTCGAGGGACTAGCGGTCCCTCAAACAGATACGCAGTATTTT.

The rearrangement joins TRBV9 to TRBJ2-3; 8 bases line up with TRBD2. This CDR3 contains 17 residues. The V gene's germline CDR1 is SGDLS and CDR2 YYNGEE. The V segment lost 0 bases and the J segment 1 base; nucleotides outside the gene matches: 7. The CDR3 spells CASSVAGLAVGTDTQYF. The CDR3 region has the DNA TGTGCCAGCAGCGTAGCAGGACTAGCCGTCGGCACAGATACGCAGTATTTT.

The chain combines TRBV19 with TRBJ2-1; D uncertain. This CDR3 region has 15 residues. V dropped 4 bases and J dropped 8 bases, with 18 bases sitting between them. Per the germline V gene, CDR1 is LNHDA and CDR2 is SQIVND (reference sequence). The CDR3 protein is CASSRVDLEWDEQFF. In DNA form, the CDR3 reads TGTGCCAGTAGTAGGGTTGACTTGGAATGGGATGAGCAGTTCTTC. Supplemented by reference TRBV19 and TRBJ2-1, the full variable domain reads DGGITQSPKYLFRKEGQNVTLSCEQNLNHDAMYWYRQDPGQGLRLIYYSQIVNDFQKGDIAEGYSVSREKKESFPLTVTSAQKNPTAFYLCASSRVDLEWDEQFFGPGTRLTVL.

V gene TRBV9 combines with J gene TRBJ2-1; 7 nucleotides agree with TRBD2. The CDR3 covers 15 residues. Trimming took 4 bases from V and 5 from J; bases not matched to a gene: 9. Per germline, CDR1 SGDLS and CDR2 YYNGEE. The CDR3 reads CASSTAGTTHNEQFF. CDR3 bases: TGTGCCAGCAGCACGGCCGGGACTACCCACAATGAGCAGTTCTTC.

This chain links TRBV5-6 with TRBJ1-2; D uncertain. In germline, CDR1 is SGHDT, CDR2 YYEEEE. The CDR3 runs to 15 residues. V lost 3 bases to trimming and J lost 0 bases, with 12 bases between them. The DNA for the CDR3 is TGTGCCAGCAGCTCAGGAGGCAGAGCTAACTATGGCTACACCTTC. Amino acid sequence: CASSSGGRANYGYTF. The whole variable domain, filled in from reference TRBV5-6 and TRBJ1-2, reads DAGVTQSPTHLIKTRGQQVTLRCSPKSGHDTVSWYQQALGQGPQFIFQYYEEEERQRGNFPDRFSGHQFPNYSSELNVNALLLGDSALYLCASSSGGRANYGYTFGSGTRLTVV.

V gene TRBV6-5 combines with J gene TRBJ1-2; 10 bases align to TRBD1. The V segment lost 0 bases and the J segment 2 bases; nucleotides outside the gene matches: 3. Germline V gene data show CDR1 as MNHEY and CDR2 as SVGAGI. The CDR3 contains 16 residues. CDR3 bases: TGTGCCAGCAGTTACTCACGGACAGGGGGAAACTATGGCTACACCTTC. It is translated as CASSYSRTGGNYGYTF.

The genes are TRBV30 and TRBJ2-3; TRBD2 matches at 7 bases. CDR1 is GTSNPN and CDR2 is SVGIG in the germline V gene (reference sequence). This CDR3 has 13 amino acids. Unmatched junction bases numbered 4, after V lost 5 bases and J lost 2 bases. The CDR3, as DNA: TGTGCCTGGGTTAGCGGGTACACAGATACGCAGTATTTT. Protein: CAWVSGYTDTQYF. Looking up the rest from reference TRBV30 and TRBJ2-3 gives the full variable domain: SQTIHQWPATLVQPVGSPLSLECTVEGTSNPNLYWYRQAAGRGLQLLFYSVGIGQISSEVPQNLSASRPQDRQFILSSKKLLLSDSGFYLCAWVSGYTDTQYFGPGTRLTVL.

This clone was seen more than once but under ten times. The chain uses TRBV6-2 or TRBV6-3 and TRBJ2-7; 7 bases map to TRBD2. Trimming cost V 6 bases and J 7 bases; bases outside gene matches: 9. The CDR3 sequence is 13 residues long. The germline CDR1 and CDR2 sequences are MNHEY and SVGEGT. CDR3 sequence: CASSSGLLTEQYF. CDR3 nucleotide sequence: TGTGCCAGCAGCTCGGGACTATTAACGGAGCAGTACTTC.

V and J are TRBV2 and TRBJ2-5; 8 nucleotides match TRBD1. Germline values: CDR1 SNHLY, CDR2 FYNNEI. The trim removed 4 bases at V and 7 bases at J, leaving 11 bases unmatched. CDR3 length equals 15 residues. The CDR3 loop is CASSGWQGAQVTQYF. CDR3 bases: TGTGCCAGCAGTGGGTGGCAGGGGGCACAGGTGACCCAGTACTTC.

This clone was counted only a few times. The chain combines TRBV24-1 with TRBJ2-2, with 9 bases fitting TRBD2. The CDR3 runs to 15 residues. Germline V gives CDR1 KGHDR, CDR2 SFDVKD. J lost 4 bases, V lost 4 bases, and 3 bases had no gene match. In DNA, the CDR3 is TGTGCCACCAGTGACGCGACTAGCGGCACCGGGGAGCTGTTTTTT. Protein: CATSDATSGTGELFF.

The genes are TRBV7-2 and TRBJ2-7, with a possible D match to TRBD1 (5 bases). In germline, CDR1 is SGHTA, CDR2 FQGNSA. Between the trimmed V and J ends, which lost 3 bases and 3 bases, there was a span of 9 bases. The CDR3 extends over 13 amino acids. CDR3: CASSLSRVYEQYF. CDR3 in DNA: TGTGCCAGCAGCTTGTCCAGGGTCTACGAGCAGTACTTC.